The clone carrying this TCR beta chain showed up just a few times. This entry is derived from a study of OX40 agonist ivuxolimab in advanced cancers. The V and J ends lost 4 bases and 9 bases respectively, with 16 bases between them. This CDR3 comprises 14 residues. Per the germline V gene, CDR1 is SNHLY and CDR2 is FYNNEI. Repertoires were generated with immunoSEQ multiplex PCR, while TCRdb's copy carries only in-frame clones and drops some. The sample shows about 40,000 clones, more than 85% of them seen only once. Sequences were derived from CD4+ or CD8+ T cells sorted from blood, sampled in a trial of the OX40 agonist ivuxolimab. J is TRBJ1-5 and V is TRBV2, with TRBD1 as a possible D gene (5 bases). The source of this sequence is an adult with an advanced solid tumor such as melanoma, head and neck, liver or kidney cancer. The CDR3 nucleotides are TGTGCCAGCAGTGTGGGACGGGGAGATAGGCCCCAGCATTTT. Translated: CASSVGRGDRPQHF. The entire variable domain, with the rest obtained from reference TRBV2 and TRBJ1-5, is as follows: EPEVTQTPSHQVTQMGQEVILRCVPISNHLYFYWYRQILGQKVEFLVSFYNNEISEKSEIFDDQFSVERPDGSNFTLKIRSTKLEDSAMYFCASSVGRGDRPQHFGDGTRLSIL.